A selection of T cell receptor beta chains follows, all from one sample in a study of Graves' ophthalmopathy and Graves' hyperthyroidism. TCRdb reanalysed the multiplex PCR reads using MiXCR and keeps one entry per CDR3 protein. Of more than 45,000 distinct CDR3 sequences in the sample, 50% are singletons; the top ten hold less than 25%. Material: peripheral blood. The receptors here all came from an adult man with Graves' ophthalmopathy. CDR3s include the opening cysteine and the closing phenylalanine or tryptophan. The D gene is left open where the match is weak. A row's size may be missing; if present it is once, few, many or a size class.

j_call: TRBJ2-2
clone_size: -
v_call: TRBV10-3
d_call: -
cdr3_aa: CAISPSGRNTGELFF
cdr3_nt: TGTGCCATCAGTCCCTCGGGACGCAACACCGGGGAGCTGTTTTTT

j_call: TRBJ2-5
clone_size: many
v_call: TRBV20-1
d_call: TRBD2
cdr3_aa: CSAQRAGNQETQYF
cdr3_nt: TGCAGTGCCCAGAGAGCGGGGAATCAAGAGACCCAGTACTTC

j_call: TRBJ1-5
clone_size: many
v_call: TRBV9
d_call: -
cdr3_aa: CASSDGYSNQPQHF
cdr3_nt: TGTGCCAGCAGCGACGGATATAGCAATCAGCCCCAGCATTTT

j_call: TRBJ1-1
clone_size: -
v_call: TRBV7-9
d_call: -
cdr3_aa: CASSLEGGGTEAFF
cdr3_nt: TGTGCCAGCAGCTTAGAAGGGGGTGGCACTGAAGCTTTCTTT

j_call: TRBJ2-5
clone_size: -
v_call: TRBV9
d_call: -
cdr3_aa: CASSSVGAGRIQETQYF
cdr3_nt: TGTGCCAGCAGCTCCGTCGGGGCGGGGCGGATTCAAGAGACCCAGTACTTC

j_call: TRBJ1-6
clone_size: -
v_call: TRBV10-3
d_call: -
cdr3_aa: CAISDQGRNSPLHF
cdr3_nt: TGTGCCATCAGTGACCAGGGGCGGAATTCACCCCTCCACTTT

j_call: TRBJ1-5
clone_size: -
v_call: TRBV9
d_call: TRBD1
cdr3_aa: CASSKGTGEYSNQPQHF
cdr3_nt: TGTGCCAGCAGCAAGGGGACAGGGGAGTATAGCAATCAGCCCCAGCATTTT

j_call: TRBJ2-7
clone_size: -
v_call: TRBV25-1
d_call: TRBD2
cdr3_aa: CASRPAGGRNGQYF
cdr3_nt: TGTGCCAGCCGGCCAGCGGGAGGAAGGAACGGGCAGTACTTC

j_call: TRBJ2-7
clone_size: many
v_call: TRBV9
d_call: TRBD2
cdr3_aa: CASSMTSGSYEQYF
cdr3_nt: TGTGCCAGCAGCATGACTAGCGGCTCCTACGAGCAGTACTTC

j_call: TRBJ1-6
clone_size: many
v_call: TRBV7-8
d_call: -
cdr3_aa: CASSKGSSYNSPLHF
cdr3_nt: TGTGCCAGCAGCAAAGGAAGCTCCTATAATTCACCCCTCCACTTT

j_call: TRBJ1-3
clone_size: -
v_call: TRBV2
d_call: -
cdr3_aa: CASSPEENTIYF
cdr3_nt: TGTGCCAGCAGTCCGGAGGAAAACACCATATATTTT

j_call: TRBJ1-6
clone_size: medium-sized
v_call: TRBV2
d_call: TRBD1
cdr3_aa: CASSEGQGIRNSPLHF
cdr3_nt: TGTGCCAGCAGTGAGGGACAGGGAATCAGGAATTCACCCCTCCACTTT

j_call: TRBJ1-1
clone_size: many
v_call: TRBV9
d_call: TRBD1
cdr3_aa: CASSVRQGARAFF
cdr3_nt: TGTGCCAGCAGCGTCCGACAGGGGGCACGGGCTTTCTTT

j_call: TRBJ1-3
clone_size: -
v_call: TRBV9
d_call: -
cdr3_aa: CASSARREPNTEAFFGQGTIYF
cdr3_nt: -

j_call: TRBJ2-1
clone_size: -
v_call: TRBV29-1
d_call: -
cdr3_aa: CSVKAAGSSYNEQFF
cdr3_nt: TGCAGCGTCAAAGCAGCGGGCAGCTCCTACAATGAGCAGTTCTTC

j_call: TRBJ1-3
clone_size: once
v_call: TRBV5-8
d_call: -
cdr3_aa: CASSFSPAGDTIYF
cdr3_nt: TGTGCCAGCAGCTTTTCCCCCGCGGGGGACACCATATATTTT

j_call: TRBJ1-2
clone_size: many
v_call: TRBV3-1
d_call: -
cdr3_aa: CASGQGIGYGYTF
cdr3_nt: TGTGCCAGCGGGCAGGGGATAGGGTATGGCTACACCTTC

j_call: TRBJ1-5
clone_size: many
v_call: TRBV6-1
d_call: -
cdr3_aa: CASSPGQWGLNQPQHF
cdr3_nt: TGTGCCAGCAGTCCCGGACAGTGGGGTTTGAATCAGCCCCAGCATTTT

j_call: TRBJ1-1
clone_size: -
v_call: TRBV4-1
d_call: TRBD1
cdr3_aa: CASSHVDPTGDLNTEAFF
cdr3_nt: TGCGCCAGCAGCCATGTAGATCCGACAGGGGACCTTAACACTGAAGCTTTCTTT

j_call: TRBJ1-1
clone_size: -
v_call: TRBV20-1
d_call: TRBD1
cdr3_aa: CSALTGVNTEAFF
cdr3_nt: TGCAGTGCCTTAACAGGGGTGAACACTGAAGCTTTCTTT

j_call: TRBJ2-3
clone_size: -
v_call: TRBV20-1
d_call: -
cdr3_aa: CSARTQGEVLTILGRVKDTQYF
cdr3_nt: TGCAGTGCTAGAACCCAAGGTGAAGTTCTAACTATACTAGGGCGGGTTAAGGATACGCAGTATTTT

j_call: TRBJ1-1
clone_size: many
v_call: TRBV6-6
d_call: -
cdr3_aa: CASKLQGKDTEAFF
cdr3_nt: TGTGCCAGCAAGCTACAGGGCAAGGACACTGAAGCTTTCTTT

j_call: TRBJ2-5
clone_size: many
v_call: TRBV5-6
d_call: TRBD2
cdr3_aa: CASSLSGGVQETQYF
cdr3_nt: TGTGCCAGCAGCTTGAGCGGGGGGGTTCAAGAGACCCAGTACTTC

j_call: TRBJ1-1
clone_size: many
v_call: TRBV7-3
d_call: TRBD1
cdr3_aa: CASSLGTEDTEAFF
cdr3_nt: TGTGCCAGCAGCTTGGGGACAGAAGACACTGAAGCTTTCTTT

j_call: TRBJ1-2
clone_size: -
v_call: TRBV2
d_call: TRBD1
cdr3_aa: CASSPGQVYGYTF
cdr3_nt: TGTGCCAGCAGTCCAGGACAGGTCTATGGCTACACCTTC

j_call: TRBJ2-7
clone_size: many
v_call: TRBV6-4
d_call: -
cdr3_aa: CASSWKGRTSSYEQYF
cdr3_nt: TGTGCCAGCTCGTGGAAGGGCAGGACGAGCTCCTACGAGCAGTACTTC

j_call: TRBJ1-2
clone_size: many
v_call: TRBV7-9
d_call: TRBD1
cdr3_aa: CASGLTGTGYTF
cdr3_nt: TGTGCCAGCGGCTTGACAGGGACAGGCTACACCTTC

j_call: TRBJ2-7
clone_size: many
v_call: TRBV6-1
d_call: -
cdr3_aa: CASSKSPGYEQYF
cdr3_nt: TGTGCCAGCAGTAAGTCTCCTGGCTACGAGCAGTACTTC

j_call: TRBJ1-5
clone_size: -
v_call: TRBV7-8
d_call: -
cdr3_aa: CASRYTWGNQETQHF
cdr3_nt: TGTGCCAGCAGATACACGTGGGGAAATCAAGAGACCCAGCATTTT

j_call: TRBJ1-3
clone_size: many
v_call: TRBV20-1
d_call: -
cdr3_aa: CSASLQGEGNTIYF
cdr3_nt: TGCAGTGCTAGCCTACAGGGCGAAGGAAACACCATATATTTT

j_call: TRBJ2-5
clone_size: -
v_call: TRBV10-3
d_call: TRBD2
cdr3_aa: CAISSLAGGETQYF
cdr3_nt: TGTGCCATCTCGTCGCTAGCGGGAGGAGAGACCCAGTACTTC

j_call: TRBJ2-3
clone_size: -
v_call: TRBV5-5
d_call: TRBD1
cdr3_aa: CASSLTGTPTQYF
cdr3_nt: TGTGCCAGCAGCCTGACAGGGACCCCTACGCAGTATTTT

j_call: TRBJ2-7
clone_size: many
v_call: TRBV9
d_call: TRBD2
cdr3_aa: CASTRVAGPYEQYF
cdr3_nt: TGTGCCAGCACCAGGGTAGCGGGTCCCTACGAGCAGTACTTC

j_call: TRBJ2-2
clone_size: many
v_call: TRBV7-3
d_call: TRBD1
cdr3_aa: CASSLRQGKTGELFF
cdr3_nt: TGTGCCAGCAGCTTAAGACAGGGAAAAACCGGGGAGCTGTTTTTT

j_call: TRBJ2-6
clone_size: -
v_call: TRBV9
d_call: -
cdr3_aa: CASSVGLIISATGANVLTF
cdr3_nt: TGTGCCAGCAGCGTAGGTTTAATAATCTCGGCGACTGGGGCCAACGTCCTGACTTTC

j_call: TRBJ2-1
clone_size: -
v_call: TRBV9
d_call: -
cdr3_aa: CASSVEKKSWGPSLFF
cdr3_nt: TGTGCCAGCAGCGTAGAGAAAAAGTCTTGGGGGCCGTCGCTGTTCTTC

j_call: TRBJ2-2
clone_size: few
v_call: TRBV24-1
d_call: -
cdr3_aa: CATSDFRDTGELFF
cdr3_nt: TGTGCCACCAGTGATTTCAGGGACACCGGGGAGCTGTTTTTT

j_call: TRBJ2-3
clone_size: -
v_call: TRBV11-2
d_call: TRBD1
cdr3_aa: CASGTATLTDTQYF
cdr3_nt: TGTGCCAGCGGGACAGCAACACTCACAGATACGCAGTATTTT

j_call: TRBJ2-5
clone_size: -
v_call: TRBV5-1
d_call: TRBD2
cdr3_aa: CASSTHGGGQETQYF
cdr3_nt: TGCGCCAGCAGCACCCATGGCGGGGGTCAAGAGACCCAGTACTTC